This T cell receptor (beta chain) stems from a study of T-cell reconstitution after alpha-beta-depleted transplantation in children (dated by TCRdb to 2016 to 2018). At the level of the whole study: The study quantitatively tracked T-cell immune reconstitution after TCRalphabeta/CD19-depleted allogeneic hematopoietic cell transplantation in children using TCR repertoire profiling. General conclusions and limits of the study: The apparently early recovery of alphabetaT-cell counts about two months after transplant reportedly depended on only several hundred rapidly expanded clones that came from non-depleted graft cells. The high TCRbeta diversity at day 60 in some patients was ascribed to recipient T cells and intrathymic progenitors that had survived conditioning. Over the following months the frequencies of hyperexpanded clones went down, and after one year T-cell counts and TCRbeta diversity were mostly credited to newly produced T cells.

In this sample, this clonotype turned up many times. The antigen it binds to is not known. The sample holds no much larger clone one base away, and base qualities are not on file. The CDR3 has 13 amino acids, counting the end cysteine and phenylalanine. Solely the CDR3 DNA is kept, with 39 bases framed from the first base. For this chain, trimming is 6 bases at the V end and 5 bases at the J end, and the number of junction bases without a gene match is 5. The library was prepared using PCR. Reads for this sample came from an Illumina HiSeq 2500. Molecular barcoding was employed in the preparation of TCR libraries, with unique molecular identifiers being used to normalize TCRbeta repertoire quantification. The public reads were run again by TCRdb, first through fastp at Q25 and then through MiXCR, and only productive beta chains were kept. Records with the same CDR3 protein are collapsed into one entry carrying the most frequent genes and DNA. For this sample the table gives 200,000 to 250,000 distinct CDR3 sequences, of which approximately 8.9% were detected only once. 6.3% of the sample comes from the top ten.

This specimen's treatment or condition label, per the study, means: allogeneic hematopoietic cell transplantation with graft depleted of TCRalphabeta T cells and CD19 B cells. The children who served as transplant recipients had been given grafts of TCRalphabeta/CD19-depleted allogeneic hematopoietic cells. Material: PBMCs, mostly from graft donor cells, obtained 180 days after TCRalphabeta/CD19-depleted stem cell transplant. The chain employs TRBV12-3 or TRBV12-4 and TRBJ2-5, and TRBD1 aligns with 8 junction nucleotides. This TCR came from a male patient younger than 18 who had a stem cell transplant for acute lymphoblastic leukemia, so the T cells may come from the graft donor. The bases read TGTGCCAGCAGGCAGGGGGCCGGGGAGACCCAGTACTTC. Its translation reads: CASRQGAGETQYF.